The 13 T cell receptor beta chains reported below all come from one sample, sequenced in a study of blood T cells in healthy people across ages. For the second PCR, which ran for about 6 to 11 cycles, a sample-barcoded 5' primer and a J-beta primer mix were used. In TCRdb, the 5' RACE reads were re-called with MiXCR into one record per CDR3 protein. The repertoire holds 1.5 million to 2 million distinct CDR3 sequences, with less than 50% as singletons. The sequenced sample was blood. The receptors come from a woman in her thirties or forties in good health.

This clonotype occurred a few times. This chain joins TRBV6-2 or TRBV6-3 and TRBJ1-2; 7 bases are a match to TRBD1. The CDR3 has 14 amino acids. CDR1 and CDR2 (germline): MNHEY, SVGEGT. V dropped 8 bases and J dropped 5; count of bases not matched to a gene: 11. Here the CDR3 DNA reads TGTGCCAGCGGTCCAACCGGGACAGTATATGGCTACACCTTC. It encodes CASGPTGTVYGYTF.

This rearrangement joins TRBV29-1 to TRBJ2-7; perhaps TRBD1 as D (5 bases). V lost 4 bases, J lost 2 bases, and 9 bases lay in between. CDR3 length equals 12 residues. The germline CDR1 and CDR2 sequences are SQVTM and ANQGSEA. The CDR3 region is CSVGETAYEQYF. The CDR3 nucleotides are TGCAGCGTTGGTGAGACAGCCTACGAGCAGTACTTC.

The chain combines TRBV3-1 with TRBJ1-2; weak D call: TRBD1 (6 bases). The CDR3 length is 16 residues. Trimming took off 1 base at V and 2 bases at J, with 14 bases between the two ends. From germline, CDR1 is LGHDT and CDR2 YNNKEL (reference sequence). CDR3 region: CASSQVQGGPNYGYTF. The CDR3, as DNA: TGTGCCAGCAGCCAAGTACAGGGAGGTCCAAACTATGGCTACACCTTC.

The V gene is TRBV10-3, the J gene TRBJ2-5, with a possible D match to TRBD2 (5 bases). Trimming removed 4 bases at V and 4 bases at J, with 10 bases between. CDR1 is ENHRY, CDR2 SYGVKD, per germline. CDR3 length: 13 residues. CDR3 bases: TGTGCCATCAGTGGGGGAGCAGCAGAGACCCAGTACTTC. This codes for CAISGGAAETQYF.

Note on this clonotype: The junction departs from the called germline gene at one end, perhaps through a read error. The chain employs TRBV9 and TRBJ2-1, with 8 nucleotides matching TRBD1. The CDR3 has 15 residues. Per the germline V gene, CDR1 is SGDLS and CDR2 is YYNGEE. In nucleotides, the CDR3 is TGTGCCAGCAGCGTAGGGCAGGGGGCGAACAATGGGCAGTTCTTC. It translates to CASSVGQGANNGQFF.

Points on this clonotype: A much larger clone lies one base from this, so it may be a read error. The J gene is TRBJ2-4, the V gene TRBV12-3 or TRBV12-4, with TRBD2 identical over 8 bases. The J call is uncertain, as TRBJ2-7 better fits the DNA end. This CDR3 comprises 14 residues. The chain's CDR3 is CASSVAGTTYEQYF. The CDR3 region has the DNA TGTGCCAGCAGTGTAGCGGGGACGACCTACGAGCAGTACTTC.

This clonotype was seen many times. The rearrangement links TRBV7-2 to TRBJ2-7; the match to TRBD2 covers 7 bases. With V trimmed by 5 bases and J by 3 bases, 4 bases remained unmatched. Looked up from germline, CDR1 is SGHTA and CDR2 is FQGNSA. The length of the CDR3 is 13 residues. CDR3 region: CASSPGLYYEQYF. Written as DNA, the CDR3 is TGTGCCAGCAGCCCGGGACTATACTACGAGCAGTACTTC.

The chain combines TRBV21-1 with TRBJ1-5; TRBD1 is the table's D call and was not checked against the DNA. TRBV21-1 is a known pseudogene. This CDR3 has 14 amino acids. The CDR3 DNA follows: TGTGCCAGCAGCAAACAGGGGGCCAGTCAGCCCCAGCATTTT. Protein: CASSKQGASQPQHF.

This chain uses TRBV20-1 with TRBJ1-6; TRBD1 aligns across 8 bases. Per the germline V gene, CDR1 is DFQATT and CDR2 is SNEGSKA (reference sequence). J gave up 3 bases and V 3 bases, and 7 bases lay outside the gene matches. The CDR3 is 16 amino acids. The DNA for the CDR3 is TGCAGTGCTAGCTTCCCGGGACAGGTCTATAATTCACCCCTCCACTTT. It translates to CSASFPGQVYNSPLHF.

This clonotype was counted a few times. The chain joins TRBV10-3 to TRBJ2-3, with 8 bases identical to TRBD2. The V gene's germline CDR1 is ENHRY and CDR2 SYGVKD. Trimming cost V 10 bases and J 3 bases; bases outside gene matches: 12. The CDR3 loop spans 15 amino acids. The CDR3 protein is CATEAGAGGTDTQYF. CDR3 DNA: TGTGCCACCGAAGCGGGGGCGGGGGGTACAGATACGCAGTATTTT.

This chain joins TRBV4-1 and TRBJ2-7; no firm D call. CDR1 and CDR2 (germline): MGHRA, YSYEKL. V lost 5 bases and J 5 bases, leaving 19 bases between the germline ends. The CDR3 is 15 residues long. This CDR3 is CASSKLRASPHEQYF. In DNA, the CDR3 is TGCGCCAGCAGCAAACTGCGAGCTAGTCCCCACGAGCAGTACTTC.

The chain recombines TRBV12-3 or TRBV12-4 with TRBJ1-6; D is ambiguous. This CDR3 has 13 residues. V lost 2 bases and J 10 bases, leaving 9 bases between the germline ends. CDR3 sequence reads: CASSLMVGSPLHF. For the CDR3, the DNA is TGTGCCAGCAGTTTAATGGTTGGCTCACCCCTCCACTTT.

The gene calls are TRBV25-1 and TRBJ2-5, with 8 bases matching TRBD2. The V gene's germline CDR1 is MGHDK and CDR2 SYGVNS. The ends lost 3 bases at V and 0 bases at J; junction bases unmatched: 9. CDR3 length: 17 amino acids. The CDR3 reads CASSEGRGARYQETQYF. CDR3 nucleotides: TGTGCCAGCAGTGAGGGGCGGGGGGCGCGATACCAAGAGACCCAGTACTTC.